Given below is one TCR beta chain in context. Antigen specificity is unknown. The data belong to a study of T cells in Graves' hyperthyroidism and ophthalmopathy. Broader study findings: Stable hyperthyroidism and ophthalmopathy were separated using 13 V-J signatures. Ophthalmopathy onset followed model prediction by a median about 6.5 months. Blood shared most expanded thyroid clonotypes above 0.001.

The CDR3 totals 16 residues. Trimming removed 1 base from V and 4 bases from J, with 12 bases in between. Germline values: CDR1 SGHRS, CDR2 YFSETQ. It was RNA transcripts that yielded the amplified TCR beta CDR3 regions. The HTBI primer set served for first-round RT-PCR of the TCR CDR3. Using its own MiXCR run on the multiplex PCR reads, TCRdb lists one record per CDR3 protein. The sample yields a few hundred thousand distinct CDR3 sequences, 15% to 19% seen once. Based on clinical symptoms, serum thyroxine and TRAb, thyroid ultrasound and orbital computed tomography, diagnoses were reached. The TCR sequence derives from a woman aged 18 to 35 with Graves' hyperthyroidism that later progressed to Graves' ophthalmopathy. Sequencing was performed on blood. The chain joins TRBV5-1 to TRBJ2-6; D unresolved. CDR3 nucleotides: TGCGCCAGCAGCTTGAGGTCCGACGGCGGGGCCAACGTCCTGACTTTC. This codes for CASSLRSDGGANVLTF.